This TCR beta chain was captured in a study of OX40 agonist ivuxolimab in advanced cancers. Study background: The study enrolled dose-escalation patients with hepatocellular carcinoma, melanoma, renal cell or head and neck cancer. Three patients got partial responses; one had hepatocellular carcinoma and two had cutaneous melanoma.

The germline V gene has CDR1 SGHVS and CDR2 FQNEAQ. This CDR3 spans 15 amino acids. V trimming: 1 base; J trimming: 10 bases; junction bases outside the gene matches: 11. Profiling relied on immunoSEQ multiplex PCR, and the TCRdb table lists in-frame clones only, not all of them. The sample lists about 23,000 clones, approximately 77% occurring once. To note about this clone: The antigen is unknown.

Study results and caveats: The mean number of expanded clones was higher in CD8+ T cells than in CD4+. With doses of 0.1 to 3.0 mg/kg, CD4+ and CD8+ blood T cells had undergone clonal expansion by week 6.

The rearrangement links TRBV7-8 to TRBJ2-5; TRBD2 matches 8 bases. Sequenced material: CD4+ or CD8+ T cells sorted from blood, taken in a trial of the OX40 agonist ivuxolimab. The source is an adult with an advanced solid tumor such as melanoma, head and neck, liver or kidney cancer. This chain's CDR3 is CASSLVASGWIGQYF. The CDR3 DNA is TGTGCCAGCAGCTTAGTGGCTAGCGGGTGGATAGGCCAGTACTTC.